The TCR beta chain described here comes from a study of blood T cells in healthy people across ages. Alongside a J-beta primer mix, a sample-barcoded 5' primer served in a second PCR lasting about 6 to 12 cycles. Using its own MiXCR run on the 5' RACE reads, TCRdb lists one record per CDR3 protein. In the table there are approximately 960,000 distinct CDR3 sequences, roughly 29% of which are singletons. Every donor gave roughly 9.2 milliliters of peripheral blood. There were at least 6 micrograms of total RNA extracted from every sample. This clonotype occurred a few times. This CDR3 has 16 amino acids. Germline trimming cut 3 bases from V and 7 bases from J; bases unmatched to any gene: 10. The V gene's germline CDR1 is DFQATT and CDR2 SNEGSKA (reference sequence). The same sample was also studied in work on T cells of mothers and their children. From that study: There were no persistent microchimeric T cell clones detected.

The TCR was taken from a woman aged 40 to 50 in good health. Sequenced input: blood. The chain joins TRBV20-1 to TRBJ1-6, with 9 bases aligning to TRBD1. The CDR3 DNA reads TGCAGTGCTAGTGGGACAGGGTCGGGGGGAAATTCACCCCTCCACTTT. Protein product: CSASGTGSGGNSPLHF.